This paragraph covers one T cell receptor (beta chain) sequence. Its recognized antigen is unknown. Within one base of it there is no much larger clone, and no base qualities were kept. The germline V gene supplies CDR1 SGHTA and CDR2 FQGNSA. For this chain, trimming is 4 bases at the V end and 6 bases at the J end, and the number of junction bases without a gene match is 12. From the cysteine through the phenylalanine, the CDR3 covers 15 amino acids. The DNA shown is the 45-base CDR3, in frame from base 1. Library creation used RT-PCR. These reads were obtained on an Illumina HiSeq 2500. Using fastp trimming at Q25 and MiXCR clonotype assembly, TCRdb reanalyzed the public sequencing data and kept in-frame beta chains. Rows merge per CDR3 protein into single entries with the most common DNA and genes. The table for this sample lists some 800,000 distinct CDR3 sequences; around 20% of them were counted only once. Clones ranked in the top ten supply about 10% of the sample.

The data were taken from a study of response to subunit inactivated influenza vaccine (dated by TCRdb to 2016 to 2019). About the investigation overall: Deep quantitative profiling of the T cell receptor repertoire was used in the study to follow responses to a trivalent subunit inactivated influenza vaccine.

Overall study outcomes, separate from this receptor: It was suggested by the authors that each seasonal influenza vaccination may recruit only a limited number of new T cells.

The sequence was collected from a man aged 50 or older who received an inactivated influenza vaccine. Donor details come from another sample of the same person, matched by shared clones. Sequencing used PBMCs from blood, obtained 5 to 6 days after vaccination. Recombination linked TRBV7-2 to TRBJ2-7, with 7 bases matching TRBD1. The CDR3 region: CASSYRTGDKPEQYF. DNA sequence: TGTGCCAGCAGCTACCGAACAGGGGACAAGCCCGAGCAGTACTTC. This CDR3, with the reference TRBV7-2 and TRBJ2-7 proteins standing in past its ends, gives the full variable domain GAGVSQSPSNKVTEKGKDVELRCDPISGHTALYWYRQSLGQGLEFLIYFQGNSAPDKSGLPSDRFSAERTGGSVSTLTIQRTQQEDSAVYLCASSYRTGDKPEQYFGPGTRLTVT.